This section outlines one T cell receptor (beta chain) sequence together with its context. This record comes from a study of blood T cell repertoires in COVID-19. Study background: Researchers got acute and convalescent COVID-19 samples from the United States, Italy and Spain. From T cells, B-cell-depleted T cells, or PBMCs came the material, which was cDNA or gDNA.

CDR3 length: 15 residues. CDR1 and CDR2 (germline): MRHNA, SNTAGT. The V gene lost 3 bases and the J gene lost 1 base, with 10 bases spanning the gap. Original methodology: Using reference gene primer amplification, nucleated cell counts were estimated. Method: immunoSEQ multiplex PCR; TCRdb's copy keeps in-frame clones and lacks some. D and trimming come from the DNA, and the V and J calls and clone size come from that table. The sample has approximately 230,000 clones, about nine tenths seen once; the top ten hold approximately 2.1%. V is TRBV6-4 and J is TRBJ1-5; D may be TRBD1 (5 bases). The sample consisted of peripheral blood. This sequence was found in a man aged 30-40 years who had recovered from COVID-19. CDR3 loop: CASSEQGGSNQPQHF. In nucleotides, the CDR3 is TGTGCCAGCAGTGAGCAGGGAGGGAGCAATCAGCCCCAGCATTTT.